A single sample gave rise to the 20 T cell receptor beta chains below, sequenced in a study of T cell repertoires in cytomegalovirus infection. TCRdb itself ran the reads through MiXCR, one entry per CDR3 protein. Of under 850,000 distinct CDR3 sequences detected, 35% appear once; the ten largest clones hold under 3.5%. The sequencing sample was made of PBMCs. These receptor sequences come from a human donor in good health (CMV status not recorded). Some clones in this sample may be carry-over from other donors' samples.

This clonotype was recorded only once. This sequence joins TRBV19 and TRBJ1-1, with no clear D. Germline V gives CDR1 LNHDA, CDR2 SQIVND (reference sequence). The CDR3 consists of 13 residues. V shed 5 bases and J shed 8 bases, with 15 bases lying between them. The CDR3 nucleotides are TGTGCCAGTAGTGGATTTGACCCTGGAGAAGCTTTCTTT. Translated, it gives CASSGFDPGEAFF.

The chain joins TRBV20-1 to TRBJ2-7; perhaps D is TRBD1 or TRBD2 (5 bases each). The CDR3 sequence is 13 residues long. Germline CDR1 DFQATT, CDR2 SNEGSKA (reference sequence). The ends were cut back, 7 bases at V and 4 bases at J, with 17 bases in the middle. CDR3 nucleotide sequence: TGCAGTGTCCTCACACGGGGCAAGTACGAGCAGTACTTC. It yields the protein CSVLTRGKYEQYF.

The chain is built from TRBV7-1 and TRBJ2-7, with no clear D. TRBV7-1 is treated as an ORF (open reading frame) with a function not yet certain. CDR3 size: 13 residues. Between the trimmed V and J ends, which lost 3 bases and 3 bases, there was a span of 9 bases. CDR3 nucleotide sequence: TGTGCCAGCAGCTCTCCTGAGATCTACGAGCAGTACTTC. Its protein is CASSSPEIYEQYF.

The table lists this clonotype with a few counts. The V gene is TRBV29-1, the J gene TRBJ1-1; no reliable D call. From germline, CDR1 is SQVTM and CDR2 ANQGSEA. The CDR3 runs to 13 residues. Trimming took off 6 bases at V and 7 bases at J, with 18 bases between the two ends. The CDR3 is CSVDGLQLSEAFF. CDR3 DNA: TGCAGCGTCGACGGGTTACAGCTCAGTGAAGCTTTCTTT. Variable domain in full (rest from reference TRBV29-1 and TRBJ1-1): SAVISQKPSRDICQRGTSLTIQCQVDSQVTMMFWYRQQPGQSLTLIATANQGSEATYESGFVIDKFPISRPNLTFSTLTVSNMSPEDSSIYLCSVDGLQLSEAFFGQGTRLTVV.

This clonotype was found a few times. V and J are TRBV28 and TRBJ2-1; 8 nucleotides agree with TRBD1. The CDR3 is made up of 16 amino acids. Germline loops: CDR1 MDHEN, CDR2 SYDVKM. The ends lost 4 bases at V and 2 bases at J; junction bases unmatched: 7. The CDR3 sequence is CASSSLSGGPYNEQFF. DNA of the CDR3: TGTGCCAGCAGTTCTCTCTCAGGGGGCCCCTACAATGAGCAGTTCTTC.

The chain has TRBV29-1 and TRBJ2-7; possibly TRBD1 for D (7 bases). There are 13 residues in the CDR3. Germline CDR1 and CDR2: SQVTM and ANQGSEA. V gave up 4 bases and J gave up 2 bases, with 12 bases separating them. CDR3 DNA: TGCAGCGTTGGGGGAGGACAGGCCTACGAGCAGTACTTC. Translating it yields CSVGGGQAYEQYF.

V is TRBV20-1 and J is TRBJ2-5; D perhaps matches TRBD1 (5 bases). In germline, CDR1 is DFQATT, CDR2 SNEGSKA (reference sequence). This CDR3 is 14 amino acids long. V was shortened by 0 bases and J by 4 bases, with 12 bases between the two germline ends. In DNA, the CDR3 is TGCAGTGCTAGAGATGTGCAGGGTGGAGAGACCCAGTACTTC. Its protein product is CSARDVQGGETQYF.

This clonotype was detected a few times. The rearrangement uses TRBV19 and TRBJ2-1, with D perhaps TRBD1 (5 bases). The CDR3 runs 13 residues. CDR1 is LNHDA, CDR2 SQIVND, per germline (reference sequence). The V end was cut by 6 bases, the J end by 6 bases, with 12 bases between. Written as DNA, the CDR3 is TGTGCCAGTAGCTTGACAGATTTCAATGAGCAGTTCTTC. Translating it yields CASSLTDFNEQFF.

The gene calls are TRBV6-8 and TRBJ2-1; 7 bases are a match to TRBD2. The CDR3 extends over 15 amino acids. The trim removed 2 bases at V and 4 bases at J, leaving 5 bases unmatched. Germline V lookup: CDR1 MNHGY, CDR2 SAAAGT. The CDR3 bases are TGTGCCAGCAGTTACGGCCAGGGAGGGTACAATGAGCAGTTCTTC. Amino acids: CASSYGQGGYNEQFF.

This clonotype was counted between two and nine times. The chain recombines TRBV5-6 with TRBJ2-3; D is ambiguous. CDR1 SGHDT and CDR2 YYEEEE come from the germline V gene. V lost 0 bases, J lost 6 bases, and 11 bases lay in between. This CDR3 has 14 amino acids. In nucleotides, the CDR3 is TGTGCCAGCAGCTTGGTAAGCCGTGCCGATACGCAGTATTTT. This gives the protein CASSLVSRADTQYF. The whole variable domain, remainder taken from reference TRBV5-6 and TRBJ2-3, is DAGVTQSPTHLIKTRGQQVTLRCSPKSGHDTVSWYQQALGQGPQFIFQYYEEEERQRGNFPDRFSGHQFPNYSSELNVNALLLGDSALYLCASSLVSRADTQYFGPGTRLTVL.

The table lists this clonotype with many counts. CDR3 bases: TGTGCCATCAGTGGGACGGGTACTGAAGCTTTCTTT. Encoded protein: CAISGTGTEAFF. The genes are TRBV10-3 and TRBJ1-1; D unresolved. Between the trimmed V and J ends, which lost 4 bases and 5 bases, there was a span of 8 bases. The CDR3 is 12 residues long. The germline gives CDR1 ENHRY, CDR2 SYGVKD.

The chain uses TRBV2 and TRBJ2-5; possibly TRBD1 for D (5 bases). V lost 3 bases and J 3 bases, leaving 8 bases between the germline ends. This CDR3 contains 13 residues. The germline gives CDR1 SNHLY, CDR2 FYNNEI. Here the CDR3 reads CASSEGLEETQYF. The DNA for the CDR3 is TGTGCCAGCAGTGAGGGGCTAGAAGAGACCCAGTACTTC.

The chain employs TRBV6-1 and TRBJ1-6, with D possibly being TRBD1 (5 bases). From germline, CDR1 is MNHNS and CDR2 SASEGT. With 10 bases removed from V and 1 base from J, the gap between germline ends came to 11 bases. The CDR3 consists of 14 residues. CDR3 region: CANKGVSYNSPLHF. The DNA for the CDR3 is TGTGCCAACAAAGGGGTTTCCTATAATTCACCCCTCCACTTT.

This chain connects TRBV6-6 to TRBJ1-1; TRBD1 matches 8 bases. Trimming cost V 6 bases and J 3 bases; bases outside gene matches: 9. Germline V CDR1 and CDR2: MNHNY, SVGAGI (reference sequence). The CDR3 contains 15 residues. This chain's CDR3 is CASSPLQGAHTEAFF. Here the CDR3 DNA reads TGTGCCAGCAGCCCCCTTCAGGGGGCTCACACTGAAGCTTTCTTT.

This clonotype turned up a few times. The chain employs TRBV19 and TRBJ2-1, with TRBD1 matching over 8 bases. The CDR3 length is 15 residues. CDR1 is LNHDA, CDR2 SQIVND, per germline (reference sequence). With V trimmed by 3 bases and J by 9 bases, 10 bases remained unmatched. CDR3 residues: CASSIRAGGSSEQFF. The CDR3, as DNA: TGTGCCAGTAGTATTCGGGCAGGGGGCAGTTCTGAGCAGTTCTTC.

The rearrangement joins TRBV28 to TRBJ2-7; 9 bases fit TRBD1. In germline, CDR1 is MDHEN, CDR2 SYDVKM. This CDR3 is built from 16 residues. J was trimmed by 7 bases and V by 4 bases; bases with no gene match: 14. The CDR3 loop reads CASSWQPGQGSGEQYF. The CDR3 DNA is TGTGCCAGCAGTTGGCAACCGGGACAGGGCTCTGGTGAGCAGTACTTC.

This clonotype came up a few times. CDR3 region: CASSSSFYGGYTF. In DNA form, the CDR3 reads TGTGCCAGCAGTTCATCCTTTTACGGGGGCTACACCTTC. This chain links TRBV28 with TRBJ1-2, with D hard to call. The germline V and J ends were trimmed by 4 bases and 8 bases, with 14 bases remaining between them. The CDR3 extends over 13 amino acids. In germline, CDR1 is MDHEN, CDR2 SYDVKM.

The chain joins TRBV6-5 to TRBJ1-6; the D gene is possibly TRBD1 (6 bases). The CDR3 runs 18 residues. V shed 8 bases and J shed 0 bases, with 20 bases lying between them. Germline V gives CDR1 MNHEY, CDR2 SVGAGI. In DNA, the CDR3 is TGTGCCAGCGGTTCAAGTCAAAGGGGGAGCTCCTATAATTCACCCCTCCACTTT. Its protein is CASGSSQRGSSYNSPLHF.

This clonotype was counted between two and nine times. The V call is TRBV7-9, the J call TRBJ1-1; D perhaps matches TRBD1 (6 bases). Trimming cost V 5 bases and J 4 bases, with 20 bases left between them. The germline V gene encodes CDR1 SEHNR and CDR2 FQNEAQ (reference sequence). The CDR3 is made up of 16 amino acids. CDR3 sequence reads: CASSPRTDRWVTEAFF. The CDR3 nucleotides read TGTGCCAGCAGCCCAAGGACCGACAGGTGGGTCACTGAAGCTTTCTTT.

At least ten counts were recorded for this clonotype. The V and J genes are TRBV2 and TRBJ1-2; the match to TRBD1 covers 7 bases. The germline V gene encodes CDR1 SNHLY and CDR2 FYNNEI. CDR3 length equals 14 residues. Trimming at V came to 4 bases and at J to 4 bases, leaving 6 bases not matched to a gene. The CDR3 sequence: CASSVQGDGYGYTF. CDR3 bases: TGTGCCAGCAGTGTCCAGGGGGACGGCTATGGCTACACCTTC.